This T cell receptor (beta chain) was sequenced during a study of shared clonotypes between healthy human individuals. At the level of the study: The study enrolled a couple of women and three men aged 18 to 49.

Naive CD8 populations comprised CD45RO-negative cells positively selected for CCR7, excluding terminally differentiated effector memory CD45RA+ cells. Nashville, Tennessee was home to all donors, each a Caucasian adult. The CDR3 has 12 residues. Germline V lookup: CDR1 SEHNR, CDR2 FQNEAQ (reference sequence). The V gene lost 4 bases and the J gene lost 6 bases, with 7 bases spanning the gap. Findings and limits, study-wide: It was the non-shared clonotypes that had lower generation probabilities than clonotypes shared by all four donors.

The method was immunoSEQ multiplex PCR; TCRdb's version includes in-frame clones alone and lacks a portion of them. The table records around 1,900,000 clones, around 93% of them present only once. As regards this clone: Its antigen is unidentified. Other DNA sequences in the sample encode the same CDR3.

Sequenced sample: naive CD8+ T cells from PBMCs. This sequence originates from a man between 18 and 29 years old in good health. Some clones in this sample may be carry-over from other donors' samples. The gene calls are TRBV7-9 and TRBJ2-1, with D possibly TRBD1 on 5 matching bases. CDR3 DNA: TGTGCCAGCAGCTCGCAGGGCAATGAGCAGTTCTTC. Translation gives CASSSQGNEQFF.